This T cell receptor (beta chain) was captured in a study of T cell responses to AZD1222 COVID-19 vaccine. Study-level background: Recipients boosted at about 4 weeks or about 12 weeks are pooled.

Of note for this clone: Its antigen is not identified.

The V end lost 1 base, the J end lost 2 bases, and 9 bases lay between the germline ends. CDR1 SSHAT and CDR2 FNYEAQ come from the germline V gene (reference sequence). CDR3 length: 15 amino acids. This table comes from immunoSEQ multiplex PCR, and its TCRdb copy is limited to in-frame clones, with some not included. The sample holds roughly 180,000 clones, about 85% seen once. The study's findings and limits: Vaccine-related CD4 TCRs covered spike, predominating at 160-218 and 743-854.

Sequencing was performed on peripheral blood, taken on day 0 of AZD1222 vaccination. This rearrangement joins TRBV7-7 to TRBJ2-1; D is unclear. This sequence originates from an adult in good health. The CDR3 here is CASSLDYTTYNEQFF. As DNA, the CDR3 is TGTGCCAGCAGCTTAGACTACACTACCTACAATGAGCAGTTCTTC.